This passage covers 14 T cell receptor beta chains from one sample sequenced in a study of blood T cell repertoires in COVID-19. The table came from immunoSEQ multiplex PCR; TCRdb's copy has only in-frame clones and leaves some out. Among more than 100,000 clones listed, approximately 80% were seen once. Sequenced: peripheral blood. These receptors were obtained from a human donor in a cohort sampled during active COVID-19.

The CDR3 loop is CASSLFRAGDTEAFF. The CDR3 coding sequence is TGCGCCAGCAGCTTGTTCAGGGCGGGGGACACTGAAGCTTTCTTT. The J gene is TRBJ1-1, the V gene TRBV5-1, with a weak D call TRBD1 (5 bases). Between the trimmed V and J ends, which lost 1 base and 3 bases, there was a span of 13 bases. This CDR3 has 15 residues. Germline V gene sequence: CDR1 SGHRS, CDR2 YFSETQ.

The chain is built from TRBV2 and TRBJ1-2; 7 nucleotides match TRBD1. The CDR3 has 13 residues. Germline values: CDR1 SNHLY, CDR2 FYNNEI. V lost 6 bases and J lost 5; bases outside the gene matches: 6. The CDR3 nucleotides are TGTGCCAGCAGAAGGGGACAGTTTTATGGCTACACCTTC. It specifies CASRRGQFYGYTF.

The V call is TRBV19, the J call TRBJ2-5, with a tentative D call TRBD1 (6 bases). The CDR3 is 15 residues long. Germline V gene lookup returns CDR1 LNHDA and CDR2 SQIVND (reference sequence). Trimming pared 4 bases from V and 0 bases from J, leaving 12 bases between. CDR3 sequence: CASSRGPANQETQYF. DNA of the CDR3: TGTGCCAGTAGTAGGGGGCCTGCTAACCAAGAGACCCAGTACTTC.

The chain recombines TRBV4-3 with TRBJ2-1; possibly TRBD2 for D (7 bases). The V gene lost 1 base and the J gene lost 5 bases, with 12 bases spanning the gap. Germline V gene data show CDR1 as LGHNA and CDR2 as YSLEER. The CDR3 consists of 15 residues. The CDR3 loop reads CASSQGRGGHNEQFF. The CDR3 nucleotides are TGCGCCAGCAGCCAAGGAAGGGGGGGCCACAATGAGCAGTTCTTC.

V usage is TRBV6-5 and J usage is TRBJ2-5; 12 bases map to TRBD2. This CDR3 has 15 amino acids. V dropped 6 bases and J dropped 2; count of bases not matched to a gene: 4. Germline values: CDR1 MNHEY, CDR2 SVGAGI. The CDR3 is CASRRLAGDQETQYF. The CDR3, as DNA: TGTGCCAGCAGGCGACTAGCGGGGGATCAAGAGACCCAGTACTTC.

The chain recombines TRBV7-9 with TRBJ1-6; perhaps TRBD1 as D (5 bases). V was shortened by 4 bases and J by 11 bases, with 18 bases between the two germline ends. The CDR3 has 15 residues. Germline-derived CDR1 and CDR2 are SEHNR and FQNEAQ (reference sequence). The DNA of the CDR3 is TGTGCCAGCAGCTCGGATAGGAGGGGCATGACACCCCTCCACTTT. Its protein product is CASSSDRRGMTPLHF. The full variable domain, its missing parts supplied by reference TRBV7-9 and TRBJ1-6, is DTGVSQNPRHKITKRGQNVTFRCDPISEHNRLYWYRQTLGQGPEFLTYFQNEAQLEKSRLLSDRFSAERPKGSFSTLEIQRTEQGDSAMYLCASSSDRRGMTPLHFGNGTRLTVT.

The rearrangement links TRBV7-3 to TRBJ1-2, with TRBD1 identical over 9 bases. The ends lost 5 bases at V and 8 bases at J; junction bases unmatched: 12. The CDR3 length is 15 residues. Germline V CDR1 and CDR2: SGHTA, FQGTGA. The CDR3 is CASSTTGGASDGYTF. CDR3 DNA sequence: TGTGCCAGCAGCACTACAGGGGGCGCGAGTGACGGCTACACCTTC.

This chain connects TRBV13 to TRBJ2-3; D unclear. Germline CDR1 is PRHDT and CDR2 is FYEKMQ (reference sequence). Trimming took 5 bases from V and 1 from J, leaving 10 bases between them. This CDR3 spans 14 amino acids. CDR3 sequence (DNA): TGTGCCAGCAGCCGCGGCGCTGGCACAGATACGCAGTATTTT. This codes for CASSRGAGTDTQYF.

The chain joins TRBV10-2 to TRBJ2-7, with 12 bases fitting TRBD2. Trimming cost V 4 bases and J 4 bases; bases outside gene matches: 8. This CDR3 region has 16 residues. Looked up from germline, CDR1 is WSHSY and CDR2 is SAAADI. The CDR3 DNA is TGCGCCAGCAGTGCGACTAGCGGGGGCTTAATTTACGAGCAGTACTTC. The encoded protein is CASSATSGGLIYEQYF.

There are a few counts of this clone. The rearrangement joins TRBV18 to TRBJ1-1; tentatively, D is TRBD1 (5 bases). Trimming left V 3 bases short and J 1 base short, with 12 bases between. From germline, CDR1 is KGHSH and CDR2 LQKENI. The CDR3 consists of 15 residues. In DNA, the CDR3 is TGTGCCAGCTCACCCCTGGCGGGGCAGAACACTGAAGCTTTCTTT. Protein: CASSPLAGQNTEAFF.

The chain combines TRBV29-1 with TRBJ2-3; possible D gene TRBD2, 5 bases. The CDR3 has 11 amino acids. With 2 bases removed from V and 9 bases from J, the gap between germline ends came to 9 bases. Germline V gene lookup returns CDR1 SQVTM and CDR2 ANQGSEA. The CDR3 DNA is TGCAGCGTTGAATCCGGGAAGACGCAGTATTTT. Amino acids: CSVESGKTQYF.

The rearrangement links TRBV9 to TRBJ2-1, with D perhaps TRBD1 (6 bases). CDR1 is SGDLS and CDR2 is YYNGEE in the germline V gene. The CDR3 length is 15 residues. V was trimmed by 0 bases and J by 6 bases, leaving 13 bases between them. The CDR3 nucleotides read TGTGCCAGCAGCGTAGGACAGGCGGTGGGCAATGAGCAGTTCTTC. Protein product: CASSVGQAVGNEQFF.

V and J are TRBV3-1 (or the pseudogene TRBV3-2) and TRBJ1-2; D unresolved. Germline-derived CDR1 and CDR2 are LGHDT and YNNKEL (reference sequence). The CDR3 runs 15 residues. Trimming shortened V by 0 bases and J by 2 bases, and 10 bases separated the two germline ends. The CDR3 DNA reads as TGTGCCAGCAGCCAAGAAATGTCCTCGAACTATGGCTACACCTTC. Amino acid sequence: CASSQEMSSNYGYTF.

This chain uses TRBV19 with TRBJ2-2, with TRBD1 identical over 12 bases. Germline V CDR1 and CDR2: LNHDA, SQIVND (reference sequence). The V and J ends lost 6 bases and 5 bases, in that order; junction bases with no gene match: 4. This CDR3 is built from 15 residues. The CDR3 nucleotides read TGTGCCAGTAGCCGGGGACAGGGGGCGACCGGGGAGCTGTTTTTT. Amino acid sequence: CASSRGQGATGELFF.